This entry is about one TCR beta chain. Its specific antigen is unknown. The read terminates 3 residues before the CDR3 end, so the remaining end is supplied by the germline J gene. The data originate from a study of T cells in women clearing cervical HPV infection (dated by TCRdb to 2017 to 2018). Study-level background: The cases were about 23 women with histologically confirmed HPV16-related CIN3 or worse, and 2 of those women had invasive cancers. The controls were 25 or so women whose single incident HPV16 infection cleared within 12 months with no development of precancer or cancer. Blood from cases was collected at the visit where the lesion was first found, while blood from controls was collected once the infection could no longer be detected. For cases, a median interval of 149 days, with an interquartile range of about 90 to 200 days, was observed between lesion detection and blood sampling. Since only a few of the women had HLA typing available, the possibility that HLA type was acting as a confounder could not be ruled out. This exploratory proof-of-principle case-control study, nested within the Guanacaste HPV Natural History Study in Costa Rica, compared TCR repertoires among women with different cervical HPV16 outcomes. Cases were matched to controls by age within five years and by the year the sample was collected. Cases had a median age of roughly 35 years compared with approximately 40 for controls, and baseline characteristics showed no significant differences between the groups. In the parent cohort, around 10,000 women aged 18 or older were enrolled in Guanacaste, Costa Rica, during about 1992 to 1994 and were followed for 6 to 7 years. Five blinded duplicates per group were added as quality controls, giving 60 or so samples: 50 or so participants and 10 replicates.

What the study reported, not specific to this receptor: The cross-sectional design could not show whether the associations came before the infection or were a result of it, and neither effector/memory subsets nor HPV-specific T cells were isolated. Random forest classifiers combining richness and V gene abundances distinguished cases from controls with an estimated AUC of about 0.8. Lower TRBV6-7 relative abundance was observed in cases than in controls (around 0.11% versus 0.15%; Bonferroni P = 0.0008). CIN3+ cases had significantly higher TCR repertoire richness than controls across sequencing depths, but evenness did not differ between the groups. T-cell numbers per sample were unknown, so richness differences could reflect varying T-cell content rather than repertoire biology.

TCR beta CDR3 regions were amplified by multiplex PCR using the immunoSEQ assay from an average of roughly 1,300 ng genomic DNA per sample. Primer bias was corrected in the assay by using a complete synthetic TCR repertoire to establish an amplification baseline. Amplicons were sequenced on the Illumina platform. Per the source publication's procedure: Error correction of the sequences involved clustering with frequency ratios plus a modified nearest-neighbor algorithm, after which the sequences were analyzed in the immunoSEQ Analyzer using IMGT gene definitions. At each rarefaction depth, TCR richness and evenness were averaged across 20 rarefaction repeats, and samples with fewer sequences than that depth were excluded. Relative abundances of V, D and J genes were compared between groups using Wilcoxon rank sum tests, with FDR correction applied. Blinded duplicates gave an intraclass correlation of 95.6% for TCR richness and an average of about 74% across over 55 gene segments. Imported from immuneACCESS, the table was reduced by TCRdb to in-frame sequences with V and J called. These copies leave out some clones; in studies compared against another copy, an unresolved V gene accounts for under half, and the cause of the remainder is not known. The D gene and trimming were derived from the DNA, and the V and J assignments and clone size from that table. This sample's table carries 35,000 to 50,000 clones. The ten largest clonotypes hold about 7.3% of the sample.

According to the germline V gene (reference sequence), CDR1 reads DFQATT and CDR2 reads SNEGSKA. V sheds 5 bases and J sheds 0 bases, leaving 14 bases between their ends. Including cysteine and phenylalanine, the CDR3 has 15 amino acids. Part of the CDR3 DNA is given, 36 bases translated from base 1. Every participant had a single incident cervical HPV16 infection, and prevalent HPV16 infections were excluded. Cervical HPV DNA was detected with MY09/MY11 PCR, and genotyping was done by dot-blot hybridization. Roughly 15 mL of heparinized blood were centrifuged, and the buffy coat was split into aliquots, frozen at -30 degrees C, and then kept at -80 degrees C. QIAGEN kits were used to extract genomic DNA from the buffy coat specimens.

This receptor was taken from a woman between 18 and 70 years old with a cervical HPV16 infection that either progressed to CIN3+ or cleared (not recorded which). Sequenced input: blood buffy coat. The rearranged segments are TRBV20-1 and TRBJ1-5; D gene: possibly TRBD1, on 5 matching bases. The CDR3 bases that were read are TGCAGTGCTCGGGACGGGACTTATAGCAATCAGCCC. This codes for CSARDGTYSNQP. The full CDR3 reads CSARDGTYSNQPQHF.